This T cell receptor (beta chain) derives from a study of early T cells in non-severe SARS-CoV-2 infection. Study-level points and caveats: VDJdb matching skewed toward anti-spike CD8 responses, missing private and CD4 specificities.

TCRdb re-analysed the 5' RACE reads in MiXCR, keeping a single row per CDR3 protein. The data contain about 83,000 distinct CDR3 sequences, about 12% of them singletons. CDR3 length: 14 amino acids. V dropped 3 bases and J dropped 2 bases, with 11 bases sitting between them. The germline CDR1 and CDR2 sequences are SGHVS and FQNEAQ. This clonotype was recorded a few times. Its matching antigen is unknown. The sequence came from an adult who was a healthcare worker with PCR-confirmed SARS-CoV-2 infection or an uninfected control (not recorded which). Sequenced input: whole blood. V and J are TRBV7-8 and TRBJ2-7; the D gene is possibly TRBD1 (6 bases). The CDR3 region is CASSFGGQTYEQYF. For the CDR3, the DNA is TGTGCCAGCAGCTTTGGCGGACAGACCTACGAGCAGTACTTC. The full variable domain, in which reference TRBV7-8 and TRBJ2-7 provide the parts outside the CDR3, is GAGVSQSPRYKVAKRGQDVALRCDPISGHVSLFWYQQALGQGPEFLTYFQNEAQLDKSGLPSDRFFAERPEGSVSTLKIQRTQQEDSAVYLCASSFGGQTYEQYFGPGTRLTVT.